These 25 T cell receptor beta chains were all obtained from the same sample, sequenced in a study of blood T cell repertoires in COVID-19. The protocol was immunoSEQ multiplex PCR, while the TCRdb copy is restricted to in-frame clones and leaves out a portion. Here the sample spans approximately 400,000 clones, 90% to 95% being singletons. The sample taken for sequencing was PBMCs or T cells enriched from blood (not recorded which). Every receptor here comes from a woman aged 40-49 years who had been exposed to COVID-19.

As concerns this clone: Other nucleotide sequences from this sample produce the same CDR3. The chain joins TRBV7-9 to TRBJ1-5, with TRBD1 as a possible D gene (6 bases). This CDR3 is 14 amino acids long. V was clipped by 5 bases and J by 1 base, with 9 bases between them. In germline, CDR1 is SEHNR, CDR2 FQNEAQ (reference sequence). CDR3 in amino acids: CASSRGQSNQPQHF. The CDR3 nucleotides read TGTGCCAGCAGCCGAGGACAGAGCAATCAGCCCCAGCATTTT.

The genes are TRBV11-2 and TRBJ1-1, with 7 bases identical to TRBD1. CDR1 and CDR2 from the germline V gene are SGHAT and FQNNGV. The CDR3 is made up of 17 amino acids. Trimming cost V 0 bases and J 1 base; bases outside gene matches: 8. The CDR3 here is CASSLENRGQRNTEAFF. As DNA, the CDR3 is TGTGCCAGCAGCTTAGAGAACAGGGGACAGAGGAACACTGAAGCTTTCTTT.

This clone was seen more than once but under ten times. This chain uses TRBV6-5 with TRBJ2-5; 10 bases match TRBD1. The CDR3 has 15 amino acids. V was pared by 6 bases and J by 0 bases, with 4 bases of the junction left unmatched. In germline, CDR1 is MNHEY, CDR2 SVGAGI. CDR3 protein: CASRDRGRNQETQYF. Written as DNA, the CDR3 is TGTGCCAGCAGAGACAGGGGGCGCAACCAAGAGACCCAGTACTTC.

The genes are TRBV15 and TRBJ2-4, with 9 bases that match TRBD2. The CDR3 runs to 15 residues. Trimming cost V 2 bases and J 6 bases; bases outside gene matches: 5. CDR1 and CDR2 from the germline V gene are LNHNV and YYDKDF (reference sequence). CDR3 loop: CATSRLAGIPNIQYF. The CDR3 DNA is TGTGCCACCAGCAGACTAGCGGGGATACCAAACATTCAGTACTTC. The variable domain in full, with the rest retrieved from reference TRBV15 and TRBJ2-4, is DAMVIQNPRYQVTQFGKPVTLSCSQTLNHNVMYWYQQKSSQAPKLLFHYYDKDFNNEADTPDNFQSRRPNTSFCFLDIRSPGLGDTAMYLCATSRLAGIPNIQYFGAGTRLSVL.

The rearrangement links TRBV7-9 to TRBJ1-6, with 7 positions matching TRBD1. This CDR3 spans 16 amino acids. Germline CDR1 SEHNR, CDR2 FQNEAQ (reference sequence). The V segment lost 7 bases and the J segment 7 bases; nucleotides outside the gene matches: 13. The CDR3 loop reads CASIAGQAGRNSPLHF. CDR3 in DNA: TGTGCCAGCATCGCCGGACAGGCCGGTAGGAATTCACCCCTCCACTTT.

As to this clone: The sample contains more than one DNA sequence encoding this CDR3. J is TRBJ2-1 and V is TRBV9; 9 nucleotides match TRBD1. Germline values: CDR1 SGDLS, CDR2 YYNGEE. The V gene end was trimmed by 2 bases and the J gene end by 3 bases; junction bases not matched to a gene: 0. There are 14 residues in the CDR3. The chain's CDR3 is CASSVGQGYNEQFF. The CDR3 DNA is TGTGCCAGCAGCGTGGGACAGGGCTACAATGAGCAGTTCTTC.

The table lists this clone with a count of one. The J gene is TRBJ2-3, the V gene TRBV19; the D gene is possibly TRBD2 (5 bases). Germline assignment: CDR1 LNHDA and CDR2 SQIVND (reference sequence). CDR3 length: 16 amino acids. V gave up 3 bases and J gave up 3 bases, with 16 bases separating them. The CDR3 spells CASSIYRLASTDTQYF. In nucleotides, the CDR3 is TGTGCCAGTAGTATCTATCGGCTAGCCTCTACAGATACGCAGTATTTT.

The chain recombines TRBV3-1 (or the pseudogene TRBV3-2) with TRBJ2-1, with 10 nucleotides matching TRBD2. Germline values: CDR1 LGHDT, CDR2 YNNKEL (reference sequence). V shed 1 base, J shed 4 bases, and the junction held 7 bases outside the gene matches. This CDR3 has 17 residues. The CDR3 bases are TGTGCCAGCAGCCAAGTACACGGGACTAGCGTATACAATGAGCAGTTCTTC. This encodes CASSQVHGTSVYNEQFF.

The rearrangement uses TRBV5-1 and TRBJ1-1, with 7 bases fitting TRBD1. Trimming took 4 bases from V and 1 from J; bases not matched to a gene: 10. This CDR3 has 16 residues. Germline V CDR1 and CDR2: SGHRS, YFSETQ. Here the CDR3 DNA reads TGCGCCAGCAGCCCCAGTTTTGACAGGGCGAACACTGAAGCTTTCTTT. This codes for CASSPSFDRANTEAFF.

The chain carries TRBV4-3 and TRBJ2-5; TRBD1 matches at 10 bases. The CDR3 consists of 14 residues. Germline CDR1 LGHNA, CDR2 YSLEER. V shed 6 bases and J 4 bases; nucleotides not matched to a gene: 5. The CDR3 loop is CASSLGQGIETQYF. CDR3 sequence (DNA): TGCGCCAGCAGTCTGGGACAGGGGATAGAGACCCAGTACTTC.

In its sample, this clone was seen once. The CDR3 sequence: CASSPSSPGEWAYEQYF. For the CDR3, the DNA is TGTGCCAGCAGCCCATCCTCCCCGGGGGAGTGGGCCTACGAGCAGTACTTC. The V gene is TRBV3-1 (or the pseudogene TRBV3-2), the J gene TRBJ2-7, with a possible D match to TRBD2 (6 bases). The CDR3 loop spans 17 amino acids. V was shortened by 4 bases and J by 2 bases, with 21 bases between the two germline ends. CDR1 is LGHDT, CDR2 YNNKEL, per germline (reference sequence).

This clone was seen a single time. The CDR3 spells CASTPGTGNYEQYF. CDR3 in DNA: TGCGCCAGCACTCCCGGGACAGGGAACTACGAGCAGTACTTC. V and J are TRBV5-1 and TRBJ2-7; TRBD1 matches at 9 bases. The length of the CDR3 is 14 residues. Germline CDR1 and CDR2: SGHRS and YFSETQ. Losses at the gene ends were 6 bases for V and 3 bases for J; bases not matched to a gene: 7.

This chain links TRBV30 with TRBJ1-2; tentatively, D is TRBD1 (6 bases). The CDR3 contains 16 residues. The V gene lost 4 bases and the J gene lost 0 bases, with 18 bases spanning the gap. The V gene's germline CDR1 is GTSNPN and CDR2 SVGIG (reference sequence). CDR3 in amino acids: CAWNYGTLLPNYGYTF. As DNA, the CDR3 is TGTGCCTGGAACTACGGGACATTATTACCTAACTATGGCTACACCTTC. Full variable domain (rest looked up from reference TRBV30 and TRBJ1-2): SQTIHQWPATLVQPVGSPLSLECTVEGTSNPNLYWYRQAAGRGLQLLFYSVGIGQISSEVPQNLSASRPQDRQFILSSKKLLLSDSGFYLCAWNYGTLLPNYGYTFGSGTRLTVV.

The chain combines TRBV6-1 with TRBJ2-2; TRBD2 matches 13 bases. The V gene end was trimmed by 0 bases and the J gene end by 5 bases; junction bases not matched to a gene: 3. This CDR3 is built from 17 residues. Per germline, CDR1 MNHNS and CDR2 SASEGT. The CDR3 protein is CASSEALAGGLTGELFF. In nucleotides, the CDR3 is TGTGCCAGCAGTGAAGCACTAGCGGGAGGGCTTACCGGGGAGCTGTTTTTT.

The chain couples TRBV6-5 to TRBJ2-2; 11 bases are a match to TRBD2. The CDR3 extends over 16 amino acids. The ends lost 4 bases at V and 7 bases at J; junction bases unmatched: 8. CDR1 and CDR2 from the germline V gene are MNHEY and SVGAGI. Here the CDR3 reads CASSSTTSGTGGELFF. The CDR3 DNA is TGTGCCAGCAGTTCCACGACTAGCGGGACGGGCGGGGAGCTGTTTTTT.

CDR3 sequence: CASSSPGNEKLFF. The CDR3 DNA reads as TGTGCCAGCAGTTCCCCGGGAAATGAAAAACTGTTTTTT. The chain combines TRBV27 with TRBJ1-4; D uncertain. This CDR3 is built from 13 residues. Looked up from germline, CDR1 is MNHEY and CDR2 is SMNVEV (reference sequence). Trimming took off 4 bases at V and 5 bases at J, with 8 bases between the two ends.

The chain links TRBV6-5 to TRBJ1-1; possibly TRBD1 for D (5 bases). Per germline, CDR1 MNHEY and CDR2 SVGAGI. V was trimmed by 2 bases and J by 4 bases, leaving 11 bases between them. This CDR3 region has 14 residues. The CDR3 DNA reads TGTGCCAGCAGTTACAGCTCGGGGGTCACTGAAGCTTTCTTT. This codes for CASSYSSGVTEAFF.

The CDR3 here is CASSLKAGVSLSYGYTF. The CDR3 DNA sequence: TGTGCCAGCAGCTTAAAGGCAGGGGTCTCCCTATCCTATGGCTACACCTTC. The V and J genes are TRBV7-9 and TRBJ1-2, with D tentatively TRBD1 (6 bases). With 2 bases removed from V and 4 bases from J, the gap between germline ends came to 20 bases. The CDR3 runs to 17 residues. The germline gives CDR1 SEHNR, CDR2 FQNEAQ (reference sequence).

The V call is TRBV14, the J call TRBJ1-4; TRBD1 might be the D (5 bases). The CDR3 spans 16 residues. V lost 0 bases and J 2 bases, leaving 10 bases between the germline ends. The germline V gene has CDR1 SGHDN and CDR2 FVKESK. The CDR3 nucleotides are TGTGCCAGCAGCCAAGATCCGGGACTTACTAATGAAAAACTGTTTTTT. This encodes CASSQDPGLTNEKLFF.

This clone was observed a single time. This rearrangement joins TRBV6-2 or TRBV6-3 to TRBJ2-7; weak D call: TRBD1 (5 bases). Germline V lookup: CDR1 MNHEY, CDR2 SVGEGT. The CDR3 consists of 15 residues. Deletions cut 0 bases from V and 2 bases from J, with 11 bases between. The CDR3 spells CASSYSSTATYEQYF. The CDR3 DNA sequence: TGTGCCAGCAGTTACTCTTCGACAGCCACCTACGAGCAGTACTTC.

The chain couples TRBV10-3 to TRBJ2-2; 15 positions match TRBD2. Germline V gene sequence: CDR1 ENHRY, CDR2 SYGVKD. V shed 10 bases and J 1 base; nucleotides not matched to a gene: 10. This CDR3 has 18 residues. The CDR3 DNA reads as TGTGCCACTATTCCGGGACTAGCGGGGGGACTGAACACCGGGGAGCTGTTTTTT. This gives the protein CATIPGLAGGLNTGELFF.

This clone was counted once. V and J are TRBV15 and TRBJ1-2; 7 nucleotides agree with TRBD1. In germline, CDR1 is LNHNV, CDR2 YYDKDF (reference sequence). V lost 6 bases, J lost 4 bases, and 2 bases stayed unmatched. The CDR3 contains 12 residues. CDR3 in DNA: TGTGCCACCAGTTCAGGGGGCTATGGCTACACCTTC. Amino acids: CATSSGGYGYTF.

In its sample, this clone was seen a few times. J is TRBJ1-3 and V is TRBV27; D remains ambiguous. The V end was cut by 2 bases, the J end by 1 base, with 6 bases between. This CDR3 region has 14 residues. Germline V gene data show CDR1 as MNHEY and CDR2 as SMNVEV (reference sequence). The CDR3 region has the DNA TGTGCCAGCAGTTTAAGCGGGTCTGGAAACACCATATATTTT. Translation: CASSLSGSGNTIYF.

The chain combines TRBV6-2 or TRBV6-3 with TRBJ2-2; D might be TRBD2 (6 bases). Trimming took 0 bases from V and 6 from J, leaving 20 bases between them. CDR3 length: 18 residues. Germline CDR1 and CDR2: MNHEY and SVGEGT. The CDR3 DNA reads TGTGCCAGCAGTTACTCGACGTCGGCTAGCGTAATCCCCGGGGAGCTGTTTTTT. This translates into CASSYSTSASVIPGELFF.

For the CDR3, the DNA is TGTGCCAGCAGCTTTATCCTGAACACTGAAGCTTTCTTT. This translates into CASSFILNTEAFF. The chain links TRBV7-9 to TRBJ1-1; D gene ambiguous. CDR3 length: 13 amino acids. CDR1 is SEHNR, CDR2 FQNEAQ, per germline (reference sequence). The V and J ends lost 3 bases and 0 bases respectively, with 5 bases between them.